This passage covers 26 T cell receptor beta chains from one sample sequenced in a study of PD-1 blockade in classical Hodgkin lymphoma (TCRdb year 2020). The sample's time point, from its label and the paper: cycle 4 day 1 (C4D1), after more than 5 weeks of nivolumab. Relapse after autologous stem cell transplantation had occurred in all trial patients, and cohorts A, B and C were distinguished by prior brentuximab vedotin exposure. The library was produced with the immunoSEQ multiplex PCR assay. This immuneACCESS table, as held by TCRdb, lists in-frame sequences with V and J called but not all clones. Of the missing ones, under half trace to an unresolved V gene in checked studies; the others have no known cause. In this sample the table shows just under 65,000 clones, roughly nine tenths of which occur a single time. The ten top clones hold about 9.3% of the sample. This specimen consisted of peripheral blood mononuclear cells (PBMCs), obtained before the fourth cycle of nivolumab. These receptors all come from a human donor with classical Hodgkin lymphoma.

The V call is TRBV4-1, the J call TRBJ1-2; a possible D gene is TRBD1 (6 bases). Germline V gene data show CDR1 as MGHRA and CDR2 as YSYEKL. V shed 3 bases and J shed 8 bases, with 16 bases lying between them. The CDR3 runs 14 residues. The DNA of the CDR3 is TGCGCCAGCAGCCAGCAGGGGCGGGGGGACGGCTACACCTTC. Protein: CASSQQGRGDGYTF.

The chain uses TRBV11-1 and TRBJ2-7, with 7 nucleotides matching TRBD1. With 5 bases clipped from V and 3 bases from J, the junction kept 4 bases outside the gene matches. Germline V lookup: CDR1 SGHAT, CDR2 FQDESV (reference sequence). The CDR3 contains 13 residues. The CDR3 DNA follows: TGTGCCAGCAGCCCGGGACAGCTCTACGAGCAGTACTTC. Its translation is CASSPGQLYEQYF.

The chain couples TRBV4-1 to TRBJ2-7; D is uncertain. This CDR3 contains 14 residues. Per germline, CDR1 MGHRA and CDR2 YSYEKL. V lost 0 bases, J lost 3 bases, and 9 bases lay in between. The CDR3 coding sequence is TGCGCCAGCAGCCAAGATAAAGGGATCTACGAGCAGTACTTC. Translated: CASSQDKGIYEQYF.

The CDR3: CASSIFWVMGGDQPQHF. The CDR3 region has the DNA TGTGCCAGTAGTATATTCTGGGTTATGGGGGGCGATCAGCCCCAGCATTTT. The genes are TRBV19 and TRBJ1-5; D perhaps matches TRBD1 (6 bases). CDR3 size: 17 residues. Trimming removed 2 bases at V and 5 bases at J, with 19 bases between. In germline, CDR1 is LNHDA, CDR2 SQIVND (reference sequence).

This clone showed up just once. The chain is built from TRBV7-9 and TRBJ2-5; D is tentatively TRBD1 or TRBD2 (5 bases each). Trimming left V 1 base short and J 5 bases short, with 14 bases between. The CDR3 sequence is 15 residues long. CDR1 SEHNR and CDR2 FQNEAQ come from the germline V gene (reference sequence). The CDR3 DNA reads as TGTGCCAGCAGCTTAGAGAGGGTCAGGGAGGAGACCCAGTACTTC. Translated, it gives CASSLERVREETQYF.

The chain carries TRBV5-2 and TRBJ1-2. TRBV5-2 is deemed a pseudogene. The CDR3 contains 14 residues. CDR3 sequence reads: CASSGGANNYGYTF. In nucleotides, the CDR3 is TGTGCCAGCAGCGGGGGGGCCAATAACTATGGCTACACCTTC.

This chain connects TRBV7-9 to TRBJ2-7; a weak D match, TRBD1 (5 bases). The germline V gene has CDR1 SEHNR and CDR2 FQNEAQ (reference sequence). The CDR3 is 13 amino acids. Between the trimmed V and J ends, which lost 7 bases and 2 bases, there was a span of 12 bases. The CDR3 is CASTSRAPYEQYF. The CDR3 region has the DNA TGTGCCAGCACCAGCAGGGCCCCCTACGAGCAGTACTTC.

The chain couples TRBV6-5 to TRBJ2-7, with D hard to call. Germline V CDR1 and CDR2: MNHEY, SVGAGI. Trimming took off 9 bases at V and 1 base at J, with 13 bases between the two ends. This CDR3 comprises 13 residues. Written as DNA, the CDR3 is TGTGCCAGTTTGAAAGTGGAGTCCTACGAGCAGTACTTC. It encodes CASLKVESYEQYF.

This sequence joins TRBV18 and TRBJ2-1, with D hard to call. The CDR3 contains 11 residues. V lost 3 bases and J lost 8, with 5 bases in between. Germline V gives CDR1 KGHSH, CDR2 LQKENI. CDR3 nucleotides: TGTGCCAGCTCACCTCAGGATGAGCAGTTCTTC. Encoded protein: CASSPQDEQFF. The variable domain in full, completed from reference TRBV18 and TRBJ2-1, reads NAGVMQNPRHLVRRRGQEARLRCSPMKGHSHVYWYRQLPEEGLKFMVYLQKENIIDESGMPKERFSAEFPKEGPSILRIQQVVRGDSAAYFCASSPQDEQFFGPGTRLTVL.

This chain uses TRBV21-1 with TRBJ1-2; the listed D gene, TRBD1, was not tested against the DNA. TRBV21-1 constitutes a pseudogene. The CDR3 contains 18 residues. CDR3 region: CASSNISQAYSLKDGYTF. CDR3 DNA: TGTGCCAGCAGCAATATCAGCCAGGCCTACTCCTTAAAGGATGGCTACACCTTC.

The chain recombines TRBV7-8 with TRBJ1-5; D uncertain. The CDR3 totals 16 residues. The germline V gene has CDR1 SGHVS and CDR2 FQNEAQ. Trimming removed 5 bases at V and 9 bases at J, with 23 bases between. The DNA for the CDR3 is TGTGCCAGCAGCCCCGAGGGTATGGCACCTTCGCGGCCCCAGCATTTT. Protein: CASSPEGMAPSRPQHF.

CDR3 loop: CASSQDRAAYEQYF. CDR3 in DNA: TGTGCCAGCAGCCAGGACCGTGCTGCCTACGAGCAGTACTTC. The chain carries TRBV6-1 and TRBJ2-7; no clear D. V lost 6 bases and J lost 2, with 14 bases in between. The CDR3 spans 14 residues. Germline CDR1 and CDR2: MNHNS and SASEGT.

This chain joins TRBV30 and TRBJ1-2; 7 bases are shared with TRBD1. The length of the CDR3 is 12 residues. Germline V gene sequence: CDR1 GTSNPN, CDR2 SVGIG (reference sequence). V trimming: 5 bases; J trimming: 6 bases; junction bases outside the gene matches: 6. The CDR3 loop is CAWSRDSNGYTF. The CDR3 nucleotides are TGTGCCTGGTCCCGGGACAGCAATGGCTACACCTTC.

This sequence joins TRBV2 and TRBJ2-7; D is unresolved. CDR3 length: 12 amino acids. The V end was cut by 3 bases, the J end by 4 bases, with 7 bases between. Germline assignment: CDR1 SNHLY and CDR2 FYNNEI. CDR3 nucleotides: TGTGCCAGCAGTGATTCTGTTTACGAGCAGTACTTC. It translates to CASSDSVYEQYF.

This CDR3 reads CASNQGLGDSPLHF. The CDR3 DNA is TGCGCCAGCAACCAGGGGCTAGGTGATTCACCCCTCCACTTT. The chain combines TRBV5-1 with TRBJ1-6, with a tentative D call TRBD1 (6 bases). Germline CDR1 and CDR2: SGHRS and YFSETQ. Trimming took off 6 bases at V and 8 bases at J, with 15 bases between the two ends. The CDR3 has 14 amino acids.

V usage is TRBV7-8 and J usage is TRBJ1-3; weak D call: TRBD1 (6 bases). V was trimmed by 5 bases and J by 0 bases, leaving 17 bases between them. CDR1 is SGHVS, CDR2 FQNEAQ, per germline. This CDR3 has 17 residues. The CDR3 nucleotides are TGTGCCAGCAGCCCAGGGGACACAAAATACTCTGGAAACACCATATATTTT. It encodes CASSPGDTKYSGNTIYF.

The V gene is TRBV4-2, the J gene TRBJ1-2; D unclear. The CDR3 covers 14 residues. With 0 bases removed from V and 0 bases from J, the gap between germline ends came to 5 bases. Germline CDR1 and CDR2: LGHNA and YNFKEQ. Written as DNA, the CDR3 is TGTGCCAGCAGCCAAGATCTGACTAACTATGGCTACACCTTC. Amino acid sequence: CASSQDLTNYGYTF.

V gene TRBV7-9 combines with J gene TRBJ1-4; D gene uncertain. CDR1 and CDR2 from the germline V gene are SEHNR and FQNEAQ (reference sequence). The CDR3 has 12 residues. V lost 5 bases, J lost 7 bases, and 8 bases lay in between. CDR3: CASSPPSEKLFF. The CDR3, as DNA: TGTGCCAGCAGCCCTCCAAGTGAAAAACTGTTTTTT.

The genes are TRBV6-1 and TRBJ1-5; no clear D. This CDR3 has 15 residues. From germline, CDR1 is MNHNS and CDR2 SASEGT. The V and J ends lost 6 bases and 3 bases respectively, with 15 bases between them. DNA of the CDR3: TGTGCCAGCAGGTTCTATACGGACTACAATCAGCCCCAGCATTTT. Protein: CASRFYTDYNQPQHF.

The chain is built from TRBV6-6 and TRBJ1-4; perhaps TRBD1 as D (6 bases). The V gene lost 6 bases and the J gene lost 6 bases, with 14 bases spanning the gap. This CDR3 contains 14 residues. The V gene's germline CDR1 is MNHNY and CDR2 SVGAGI (reference sequence). CDR3 sequence reads: CASRATGIDEKLFF. In DNA, the CDR3 is TGTGCCAGCAGAGCCACAGGGATAGATGAAAAACTGTTTTTT.

The chain joins TRBV7-9 to TRBJ2-1; 10 bases are shared with TRBD2. CDR1 and CDR2 (germline): SEHNR, FQNEAQ (reference sequence). Trimming cost V 3 bases and J 10 bases; bases outside gene matches: 9. The CDR3 length is 15 residues. The CDR3 DNA follows: TGTGCCAGCAGCTTGTATCTAGCGGGGGAAGGGGAGCAGTTCTTC. Translated, it gives CASSLYLAGEGEQFF.

CDR3: CASSAKSQGDSYEQYF. Here the CDR3 DNA reads TGTGCCAGCAGTGCTAAGAGTCAAGGCGATTCCTACGAGCAGTACTTC. V gene TRBV2 combines with J gene TRBJ2-7; D is undetermined. The germline CDR1 and CDR2 sequences are SNHLY and FYNNEI. This CDR3 contains 16 residues. The germline V and J ends were trimmed by 4 bases and 1 base, with 17 bases remaining between them.

The chain couples TRBV19 to TRBJ2-7; a weak D match, TRBD2 (5 bases). V lost 5 bases to trimming and J lost 6 bases, with 17 bases between them. Looked up from germline, CDR1 is LNHDA and CDR2 is SQIVND (reference sequence). The CDR3 has 14 amino acids. The DNA for the CDR3 is TGTGCCAGTAGTGATCCCGGGGTAGGGCCCGAGCAGTACTTC. Protein: CASSDPGVGPEQYF. Looking up the rest from reference TRBV19 and TRBJ2-7 gives the full variable domain: DGGITQSPKYLFRKEGQNVTLSCEQNLNHDAMYWYRQDPGQGLRLIYYSQIVNDFQKGDIAEGYSVSREKKESFPLTVTSAQKNPTAFYLCASSDPGVGPEQYFGPGTRLTVT.

The chain carries TRBV7-9 and TRBJ1-4; 7 bases fit TRBD1. This CDR3 contains 16 residues. CDR1 is SEHNR, CDR2 FQNEAQ, per germline (reference sequence). Trimming cost V 5 bases and J 4 bases; bases outside gene matches: 10. The CDR3 region is CASSPIDRVGNEKLFF. The CDR3 bases are TGTGCCAGCAGCCCCATCGACAGGGTCGGTAATGAAAAACTGTTTTTT.

V usage is TRBV7-2 and J usage is TRBJ2-5; D gene unclear. The ends were cut back, 1 base at V and 4 bases at J, with 4 bases in the middle. The CDR3 spans 12 residues. The germline V gene has CDR1 SGHTA and CDR2 FQGNSA. As DNA, the CDR3 is TGTGCCAGCAGCTTAGATGTAGAGACCCAGTACTTC. Amino acid sequence: CASSLDVETQYF.

The chain carries TRBV7-8 and TRBJ2-5; no reliable D call. The CDR3 spans 11 residues. Looked up from germline, CDR1 is SGHVS and CDR2 is FQNEAQ. Trimming removed 7 bases at V and 4 bases at J, with 7 bases between. CDR3 amino acids: CASIQRETQYF. CDR3 nucleotide sequence: TGTGCCAGCATACAGCGAGAGACCCAGTACTTC.